These 3 T cell receptor beta chains share one sample of origin, sequenced in a study of molecular identifiers for immune sequencing clone quantification. In TCRdb, the PCR reads were re-called with MiXCR into one record per CDR3 protein. The sample has 550,000 to 750,000 distinct CDR3 sequences, about 20% seen once. The sequenced material came from naive CD8+ T cells from blood, with Jurkat cell RNA spiked in. Subset of the sample: FACS-sorted CD8+CD4-CCR7+CD45RA+ naive T cells. These receptors were collected from a human donor in good health. Some libraries in this study had Jurkat cell RNA spiked in.

This clonotype was observed at least ten times. V and J are TRBV7-2 and TRBJ2-7; D is tentatively TRBD1 or TRBD2 (6 bases each). The CDR3 sequence is 14 residues long. V lost 5 bases to trimming and J lost 5 bases, with 16 bases between them. Per germline, CDR1 SGHTA and CDR2 FQGNSA. DNA of the CDR3: TGTGCCAGCAGCCAAGGGCAGGGGAGGCACGAGCAGTACTTC. This sequence encodes CASSQGQGRHEQYF.

In this sample, this clonotype turned up many times. V usage is TRBV20-1 and J usage is TRBJ2-7, with 8 nucleotides matching TRBD2. Per the germline V gene, CDR1 is DFQATT and CDR2 is SNEGSKA (reference sequence). V lost 2 bases to trimming and J lost 3 bases; unmatched junction nucleotides: 3. This CDR3 spans 13 amino acids. CDR3 sequence reads: CSARSGSVYEQYF. The CDR3 nucleotides read TGCAGTGCTAGAAGCGGGAGTGTCTACGAGCAGTACTTC.

This clonotype has more than one count but fewer than ten. This chain links TRBV11-3 with TRBJ2-2, with unresolved D. V dropped 5 bases and J dropped 7 bases, with 8 bases sitting between them. Germline V gives CDR1 SGHNT, CDR2 YENEEA. The CDR3 sequence is 12 residues long. CDR3 coding DNA: TGTGCCAGCAGCATGGGAATCGGGGAGCTGTTTTTT. This sequence encodes CASSMGIGELFF.